This TCR beta chain originates from a study of long-term antiretroviral therapy in people with HIV. Study conclusions and caveats: Diversity increased after ART yet remained lower than in transplant donor controls. Blood in the study was drawn between the mid-2000s and the late 2010s, possibly under older ART regimens, which may be less effective than current ones.

Comments on this clone: What it binds is not known.

Version v3.0 of the immunoSEQ assay ran at survey level. Assay used: immunoSEQ multiplex PCR; TCRdb lists only in-frame clones, some missing. The table shows about 25,000 clones, with more than 70% occurring only once. This CDR3 comprises 14 residues. Germline assignment: CDR1 SGDLS and CDR2 YYNGEE. V was clipped by 3 bases and J by 5 bases, with 14 bases between them. The sample consisted of unsorted PBMCs, taken 3 years after starting antiretroviral therapy. The source is a man between 18 and 29 years old with HIV. The rearrangement uses TRBV9 and TRBJ1-2, with D perhaps matching TRBD1 (5 bases). CDR3 DNA sequence: TGTGCCAGCAGCGCCCGACAGCCGCCTTATGGCTACACCTTC. Translating it yields CASSARQPPYGYTF.